This entry features one T cell receptor (beta chain) sequence. There is no known antigen for this receptor. No qualities accompany the bases; no much larger clone lies one base away. This sample is part of a study of cytomegalovirus exposure and HLA in healthy donors (dated by TCRdb to 2016 to 2017). For the wider study: An earlier analysis of some 620 of the donors reported approximately 260 Gb of sequence data and about 120 million unique TCR beta sequences obtained from some 170 million T cells. Rather than using new phenotypic data, the later analysis identified candidate immune exposures from TCR beta sequences and from how often those sequences occurred across donors. The number of typed donors differed by locus: about 620-630 for A, B, C, DRB1 and DQB1; 522 for DQA1; some 590 for DPA1; and roughly 470 for DPB1. An early release that covered some 640 HLA-typed donors contained around 300 gigabases of sequencing data and tens of millions of unique TCR sequences. In an earlier analysis of roughly 580 of the donors, high-throughput TCR beta sequencing was used to judge whether each TCR beta V gene segment behaved as functional or pseudogenic. Roughly 5 DR-DQ haplotypes were handled as single units for association and clustering because linkage in the cohort was strong. Using immunosequencing, the study profiled T cell repertoires from about 610 subjects and related those repertoires to cytomegalovirus serostatus. Donor age, sex, ethnicity and CMV serostatus were compiled alongside the repertoire data. A later analysis re-examined previously published TCR beta repertoires from just over 650 donors and added high-resolution HLA genotyping to investigate patterns of TCR occurrence. To predict cytomegalovirus infection status, the study combined high-throughput TCR immunosequencing, statistical association of individual TCRs with disease status, and machine learning. Every discovery cohort repertoire had been produced on one sequencing platform. HLA typing included class I and class II loci at four-digit resolution. Genome-wide SNP genotypes for about 65% of the roughly 670 donors were used in a later genetic analysis, which treated that subset as a discovery cohort. Among the approximately 430 genotyped donors, around 81% belonged to the genetic ancestry cluster associated with self-reported Caucasian donors. A separate validation cohort of over 95 different subjects was used in addition to the roughly 670-subject first cohort. The study aimed to test whether signatures of past pathogen exposure could be identified by cataloging public T cell receptors. Among several hundred genotyped donors of the cohort, an average of about 240,000 unique TCR beta nucleotide sequences was sequenced per donor, of which approximately 18% were non-productive. The investigation overall reported the following: The presence/absence analyses assumed that sequencing depth was roughly uniform across donors, and that assumption may not be true. While some public TCRs were present in many individuals, most TCR sequences turned up only very rarely across donors. Compared with equally common non-associated chains, HLA-associated TCR beta chains in a later analysis were more clonally expanded and had lower generation probabilities. HLA typing was unavailable for some donors at each locus, so association tests used only the typed subset. Strong co-occurrence of HLA alleles, especially DR and DQ, made assigning TCR associations to individual alleles difficult. Correlated functional status among segregating V segments might be attributable to linkage disequilibrium, but an unknown experimental factor could not be ruled out. The classifier was reported to diagnose cytomegalovirus status with high specificity and sensitivity in both the original and validation cohorts. In vitro tests confirmed that a few of the cytomegalovirus-associated TCR beta chains recognize cytomegalovirus antigens. In this cohort, only TCR beta chains were sequenced, and detectable features were limited by the absence of alpha or paired-chain data. Because counts were too low, under 20 rarely observed V segments, including chromosome 9 orphons, were left out of the earlier analysis of some 640 of the donors. A cluster of highly shared sequence variants was judged likely to represent a technical artifact of the sequencing pipeline. CMV serostatus was the only immune exposure information available for the cohort. A later analysis found that most CMV-associated TCR beta chains appeared HLA-restricted, with HLA associations seemingly driven largely by CMV exposure. It was suggested by the authors that the approach could potentially be generalized to other disease states and immunological phenotypes. A later analysis reported that several top co-occurrence clusters appeared linked to parvovirus B19, influenza, CMV and Epstein-Barr virus. In a later analysis, the rate of TCR association differed among HLA loci, with DRB1 alleles having the most associated TCRs and HLA-C alleles having the fewest. A total of about 180 TCR beta chains were listed by the study as associated with cytomegalovirus. A further reported finding was that TCR beta sequences accurately predicted the HLA-A and HLA-B alleles for most subjects in the first cohort. In a later genetic analysis, fewer N-insertions in productive TCRs were reported among donors in an Asian-associated ancestry cluster than the roughly 710-donor mean. An earlier analysis of approximately 540 of the donors showed that most TCR beta V segments appeared in productive rearrangements either about 87% or about 30% of the time, which broadly matched IMGT annotations. A later analysis associated some 17,000 TCR beta sequences with specific HLA alleles at a false discovery rate of 0.05. V-gene and J-gene trimming of TCR beta chains was associated with a missense DCLRE1C variant in a later genetic analysis, and the association was replicated in an independent cohort. Some IMGT-functional V segments, including TRBV6-2 and TRBV6-3, could not be distinguished by the 87-base-pair reads and were therefore excluded.

Sequences SGHDN (CDR1) and FVKESK (CDR2) are obtained from the germline V gene. The CDR3 goes from the cysteine to the phenylalanine over 13 residues. The kept DNA is CDR3 alone, 39 bases in frame from the first base. The germline ends are 6 bases apart after V is trimmed by 1 base and J by 5 bases. The cohort was made up of hundreds of healthy bone marrow donors. All cohort members were sampled while nominally healthy, although unrecorded immune exposures were likely present. The donor was CMV seronegative and belonged to the group of 350 or so seronegative cohort members. Every donor gave a peripheral blood sample, and the peripheral blood mononuclear cells from that sample were used for TCR beta sequencing. The Qiagen DNeasy Blood Extraction Kit was used to extract genomic DNA from the blood cell samples. Library generation was performed with the immunoSEQ multiplex PCR assay. A mixture of 60 forward primers for TCR Vbeta segments and 13 reverse primers for TCR Jbeta segments was used in the multiplex PCR. The CDR3 region of rearranged TCR beta genes was amplified from genomic DNA by a multiplex PCR assay. Amplified TCR beta libraries were sequenced as 87-base-pair reads on the Illumina HiSeq System. Turning to the authors' computational methods: A later analysis counted around 72 million unique TCR beta chains across the 650 to 700 repertoires, and some 11 million of these chains were shared by at least two donors. To remove PCR and sequencing errors, raw reads were error-corrected and collapsed into unique sequences using a nearest-neighbor algorithm that merged closely related sequences. To assign V, D and J gene segments, CDR3 sequences were aligned to IMGT reference sequences. For a sequence to be retained, a match of at least six nucleotides was required to both a V gene segment and a J gene segment. A rearrangement counted as productive if the CDR3 had no stop codons and remained in frame with V and J, and every other rearrangement counted as non-productive. Following IMGT convention, CDR3 was defined as the stretch from the second conserved V-encoded cysteine to the conserved J-encoded phenylalanine. The earlier analysis of more than 450 of the donors excluded sequences that lacked an unambiguous match to a single V gene segment. In an earlier analysis of about 590 of the donors, a V segment was called functional when productive rearrangements were above 56.7%, and segregating when the standard deviation between donors exceeded 5%. A statistical classification framework was developed to diagnose cytomegalovirus status using the catalog of TCR beta chain sequences. In a later analysis, V and J genes were assigned by comparing TCR nucleotide sequences against IMGT/GENE-DB human TR gene sequences. In a later analysis, CDR3 sequences and most-parsimonious VDJ recombination scenarios were assigned using the TCRdist pipeline. In a later analysis, every TCR beta chain was defined by the combination of its CDR3 amino acid sequence and its V-gene family, and reads without a unique V-gene family were dropped. To address suspected cross-contamination and a sequencing artifact, a later analysis removed 450 to 700 highly shared, low-generation-probability nucleotide sequences. In a later analysis, a clonal expansion index for each public chain was calculated from normalized within-repertoire ranks of inferred template counts. Generation probabilities in a later analysis came from a VDJ recombination model fitted to out-of-frame rearrangements, and those results were checked against IGoR. In a later analysis, TCR-TCR, TCR-HLA and TCR-CMV co-occurrence was scored with hypergeometric tests, and a repertoire-size bias correction was applied to TCR pairs. False discovery rates were estimated in a later analysis by permuting HLA or CMV assignments 20 times. In a later analysis, co-occurring TCRs were grouped with DBSCAN, and TCRdist sequence similarity was added when clustering was performed within HLA-allele-positive subsets. Repertoires with fewer than 30,000 or more than 120,000 public chains were left out of co-occurrence clustering, as were four to six repertoires with anomalous nucleotide sharing. The clones in this table, taken by TCRdb from immuneACCESS, are in-frame only. Not every clone is retained; where verified, under half of the shortfall comes from an unresolved V gene, and the cause of the rest is unknown. From that table come the V and J calls and clone size; the DNA was used to work out D and trimming. The sample table lists about 89,000 clones, under 80% of them with a count of one. Approximately 1.8% of the sample lies in the top ten.

The chain is assembled from TRBV14 and TRBJ1-5; the D gene cannot be resolved reliably. The sequenced sample consisted of PBMCs. The source is a male donor in good health and CMV-seronegative. The CDR3 region has the sequence CASSQGSHQPQHF. At the DNA level, the sequence is TGTGCCAGCAGCCAAGGCAGTCATCAGCCCCAGCATTTT.